The 27 T cell receptor beta chains below come from one sample, sequenced in a study of blood T cell repertoires in COVID-19. The repertoire was sequenced with immunoSEQ multiplex PCR; TCRdb's copy has only in-frame clones and lacks some. The sample yields under 400,000 clones, 90% seen once. The sequenced material came from peripheral blood. These receptors all stem from a young man with active or convalescent COVID-19.

This chain joins TRBV4-1 and TRBJ1-1, with D unclear. In germline, CDR1 is MGHRA, CDR2 YSYEKL. Deletions cut 1 base from V and 8 bases from J, with 11 bases between. This CDR3 has 13 amino acids. The CDR3: CASSQALNWEAFF. The CDR3 DNA reads TGCGCCAGCAGCCAAGCCCTGAACTGGGAAGCTTTCTTT.

The chain has TRBV2 and TRBJ1-5; perhaps TRBD1 as D (6 bases). The V end lost 7 bases, the J end lost 1 base, and 14 bases lay between the germline ends. Germline values: CDR1 SNHLY, CDR2 FYNNEI. The CDR3 loop spans 15 amino acids. The CDR3 region is CASNRRDMSNQPQHF. CDR3 coding DNA: TGTGCCAGCAACCGACGGGACATGAGCAATCAGCCCCAGCATTTT.

The chain combines TRBV7-9 with TRBJ1-1, with D hard to call. With 3 bases removed from V and 1 base from J, the gap between germline ends came to 3 bases. This CDR3 contains 12 residues. The V gene's germline CDR1 is SEHNR and CDR2 FQNEAQ (reference sequence). The CDR3 is CASSFGNTEAFF. In DNA, the CDR3 is TGTGCCAGCAGCTTCGGGAACACTGAAGCTTTCTTT. The full variable domain, completed using reference TRBV7-9 and TRBJ1-1, is DTGVSQNPRHKITKRGQNVTFRCDPISEHNRLYWYRQTLGQGPEFLTYFQNEAQLEKSRLLSDRFSAERPKGSFSTLEIQRTEQGDSAMYLCASSFGNTEAFFGQGTRLTVV.

This rearrangement joins TRBV29-1 to TRBJ2-7, with 8 positions matching TRBD1. J gave up 2 bases and V 6 bases, and 3 bases lay outside the gene matches. The CDR3 has 12 amino acids. In germline, CDR1 is SQVTM, CDR2 ANQGSEA. The CDR3 protein is CSVKQGAYEQYF. The DNA for the CDR3 is TGCAGCGTGAAACAGGGGGCCTACGAGCAGTACTTC.

The chain carries TRBV18 and TRBJ1-2; 12 positions agree with TRBD1. Germline values: CDR1 KGHSH, CDR2 LQKENI. Germline trimming cut 3 bases from V and 8 bases from J; bases unmatched to any gene: 4. The CDR3 totals 14 residues. The CDR3 DNA is TGTGCCAGCTCACCGGGACAGGGGGCCGGAGGCTACACCTTC. Protein: CASSPGQGAGGYTF.

This clone was observed a few times. Here the CDR3 reads CASSQGGTSGALHEQYF. The CDR3 nucleotides are TGCGCCAGCAGCCAAGGAGGGACTAGCGGGGCCCTCCACGAGCAGTACTTC. V and J are TRBV4-3 and TRBJ2-7, with TRBD2 matching over 13 bases. The CDR3 runs 17 residues. From germline, CDR1 is LGHNA and CDR2 YSLEER. The V and J ends lost 1 base and 5 bases, in that order; junction bases with no gene match: 8.

The chain has TRBV28 and TRBJ1-3; tentative D call: TRBD1 (5 bases). This CDR3 contains 14 residues. V was shortened by 4 bases and J by 6 bases, with 13 bases between the two germline ends. Germline V CDR1 and CDR2: MDHEN, SYDVKM. The CDR3: CASSSPRAANTIYF. As DNA, the CDR3 is TGTGCCAGCAGTTCTCCCAGGGCGGCAAACACCATATATTTT.

This clone was detected only once. V gene TRBV7-9 combines with J gene TRBJ1-2; TRBD1 might be the D (5 bases). Germline values: CDR1 SEHNR, CDR2 FQNEAQ (reference sequence). Trimming took off 1 base at V and 4 bases at J, with 7 bases between the two ends. This CDR3 is 13 amino acids long. CDR3 in DNA: TGTGCCAGCAGCTTAGACAGGAGCTATGGCTACACCTTC. Translated: CASSLDRSYGYTF.

This clone was seen just once. This chain connects TRBV9 to TRBJ1-6, with 8 bases lining up with TRBD1. The CDR3 extends over 15 amino acids. V trimming: 4 bases; J trimming: 6 bases; junction bases outside the gene matches: 6. CDR1 and CDR2 from the germline V gene are SGDLS and YYNGEE. The CDR3 loop reads CASSSRTGPNSPLHF. DNA of the CDR3: TGTGCCAGCAGCTCCAGGACAGGGCCTAATTCACCCCTCCACTTT.

Points on this clone: This specimen includes other DNA sequences encoding the same CDR3. The chain carries TRBV6-5 and TRBJ1-2; the D gene is possibly TRBD1 (5 bases). CDR1 and CDR2 (germline): MNHEY, SVGAGI. The CDR3 consists of 14 residues. The V end was cut by 0 bases, the J end by 3 bases, with 8 bases between. This chain's CDR3 is CASSYSGGDYGYTF. CDR3 in DNA: TGTGCCAGCAGTTACTCTGGGGGGGACTATGGCTACACCTTC.

The V and J genes are TRBV11-2 and TRBJ2-7; the match to TRBD1 covers 9 bases. Germline V CDR1 and CDR2: SGHAT, FQNNGV. The CDR3 is 12 amino acids. The V gene end was trimmed by 5 bases and the J gene end by 5 bases; junction bases not matched to a gene: 1. In DNA, the CDR3 is TGTGCCAGCAGCCGGGACAGGGACGAGCAGTACTTC. Translated: CASSRDRDEQYF.

The V gene is TRBV12-3 or TRBV12-4, the J gene TRBJ2-7; D ambiguous. The CDR3 is made up of 12 amino acids. V was clipped by 6 bases and J by 7 bases, with 13 bases between them. CDR3 in DNA: TGTGCCAGCAGCAATCCAACCGGGGAGCAGTACTTC. Translation gives CASSNPTGEQYF.

The chain has TRBV6-5 and TRBJ1-1, with D tentatively TRBD1 (5 bases). Looked up from germline, CDR1 is MNHEY and CDR2 is SVGAGI. Trimming cost V 8 bases and J 4 bases, with 14 bases left between them. The CDR3 extends over 13 amino acids. CDR3 loop: CASVLTGGTEAFF. CDR3 in DNA: TGTGCCAGCGTCCTTACGGGGGGCACTGAAGCTTTCTTT.

This clone was seen once. The chain joins TRBV9 to TRBJ1-2, with no clear D. Germline assignment: CDR1 SGDLS and CDR2 YYNGEE. Deletions cut 3 bases from V and 7 bases from J, with 16 bases between. The CDR3 is 14 amino acids. The CDR3 region has the DNA TGTGCCAGCAGCGAGCGGACGGTCGTGAGTGGCTACACCTTC. Its protein product is CASSERTVVSGYTF.

This chain joins TRBV19 and TRBJ2-7; possibly TRBD1 for D (6 bases). V was clipped by 10 bases and J by 3 bases, with 31 bases between them. The germline CDR1 and CDR2 sequences are LNHDA and SQIVND (reference sequence). The CDR3 contains 18 residues. The CDR3 DNA reads TGTGCCACCACGGATTCGGCATTACAGGGTGGAAGGGTCTACGAGCAGTACTTC. It encodes CATTDSALQGGRVYEQYF.

V is TRBV28 and J is TRBJ1-2; D is undetermined. The germline V gene has CDR1 MDHEN and CDR2 SYDVKM. V shed 6 bases and J shed 8 bases, with 25 bases lying between them. CDR3 length: 16 residues. CDR3 sequence reads: CASRKPTIGIAGGYTF. CDR3 in DNA: TGTGCCAGCAGAAAACCCACGATCGGCATAGCGGGAGGCTACACCTTC.

The V gene is TRBV19, the J gene TRBJ1-2; D is perhaps TRBD1 (5 bases). This CDR3 region has 15 residues. The V gene's germline CDR1 is LNHDA and CDR2 SQIVND (reference sequence). With 4 bases removed from V and 4 bases from J, the gap between germline ends came to 16 bases. CDR3 bases: TGTGCCAGTAGTACGACAGAGATAGGGATCTATGGCTACACCTTC. Translation: CASSTTEIGIYGYTF.

The chain carries TRBV7-3 and TRBJ2-7; 8 bases match TRBD2. CDR3 length: 14 residues. Trimming removed 7 bases from V and 6 bases from J; junction bases left unmatched: 11. Germline CDR1 and CDR2: SGHTA and FQGTGA. The DNA for the CDR3 is TGTGCCAGCACCAACGGGAACGGGGGGGCCGAGCAGTACTTC. Translated: CASTNGNGGAEQYF.

This clone is a singleton in its sample. The chain uses TRBV6-5 and TRBJ1-5; D perhaps matches TRBD1 (5 bases). CDR1 is MNHEY, CDR2 SVGAGI, per germline. The ends were cut back, 8 bases at V and 8 bases at J, with 16 bases in the middle. The CDR3 has 13 amino acids. CDR3 protein: CASRGGGREPQHF. CDR3 DNA: TGTGCCAGCCGCGGCGGGGGTAGAGAGCCCCAGCATTTT.

This chain joins TRBV28 and TRBJ2-1, with a tentative D call TRBD2 (6 bases). The CDR3 extends over 13 amino acids. CDR1 is MDHEN, CDR2 SYDVKM, per germline. Trimming took off 6 bases at V and 15 bases at J, with 21 bases between the two ends. For the CDR3, the DNA is TGTGCCAGCAGCATAACCTTGGGGACTGGGGGGTTCTTC. Translating it yields CASSITLGTGGFF.

The chain couples TRBV18 to TRBJ1-1; tentative D call: TRBD1 (6 bases). The length of the CDR3 is 16 residues. Trimming stripped 8 bases from V and 0 bases from J, with 19 bases between. Germline V CDR1 and CDR2: KGHSH, LQKENI. This CDR3 is CASTNRPTGMNTEAFF. The CDR3 bases are TGTGCCAGCACGAACCGCCCGACAGGCATGAACACTGAAGCTTTCTTT.

The chain couples TRBV6-2 or TRBV6-3 to TRBJ1-2; possible D gene TRBD1, 6 bases. Germline V gene lookup returns CDR1 MNHEY and CDR2 SVGEGT. V dropped 5 bases and J dropped 2 bases, with 15 bases sitting between them. This CDR3 has 15 amino acids. CDR3: CASSGTTGLNYGYTF. The CDR3, as DNA: TGTGCCAGCAGTGGAACCACAGGGTTGAACTATGGCTACACCTTC.

The V call is TRBV3-1 (or the pseudogene TRBV3-2), the J call TRBJ2-4, with 12 bases fitting TRBD2. Germline V gives CDR1 LGHDT, CDR2 YNNKEL (reference sequence). The CDR3 runs to 16 residues. The ends lost 4 bases at V and 1 base at J; junction bases unmatched: 2. This CDR3 is CASSRLAGVAKNIQYF. As DNA, the CDR3 is TGTGCCAGCAGCCGACTAGCGGGAGTTGCCAAAAACATTCAGTACTTC.

V gene TRBV6-2 or TRBV6-3 combines with J gene TRBJ2-5; TRBD1 is a possible D gene (5 bases). Germline-derived CDR1 and CDR2 are MNHEY and SVGEGT. This CDR3 has 17 residues. Trimming took 0 bases from V and 4 from J, leaving 18 bases between them. The CDR3 loop reads CASSYSLLGHGRETQYF. The CDR3, as DNA: TGTGCCAGCAGTTACTCTTTGTTAGGACATGGGCGAGAGACCCAGTACTTC.

J is TRBJ2-1 and V is TRBV19; 7 bases fit TRBD2. The germline V gene encodes CDR1 LNHDA and CDR2 SQIVND (reference sequence). J was trimmed by 2 bases and V by 10 bases; bases with no gene match: 8. This CDR3 has 14 amino acids. The CDR3 DNA reads TGTGCCACCTTTGGGGGAGGGGCCTACAATGAGCAGTTCTTC. Amino acids: CATFGGGAYNEQFF.

The J gene is TRBJ2-1, the V gene TRBV7-8, with 7 bases identical to TRBD2. The CDR3 extends over 15 amino acids. The germline gives CDR1 SGHVS, CDR2 FQNEAQ. V trimming: 2 bases; J trimming: 5 bases; junction bases outside the gene matches: 6. CDR3 sequence reads: CASSLRGLLNNEQFF. CDR3 bases: TGTGCCAGCAGCTTACGGGGACTACTGAACAATGAGCAGTTCTTC.

The V and J genes are TRBV7-2 and TRBJ1-3; no reliable D call. The V end was cut by 5 bases, the J end by 0 bases, with 20 bases between. CDR3 size: 18 residues. Germline assignment: CDR1 SGHTA and CDR2 FQGNSA. The CDR3 DNA reads as TGTGCCAGCAGCCCGAGCCTTTTTGACACCGCCTCTGGAAACACCATATATTTT. This gives the protein CASSPSLFDTASGNTIYF.